Sequencing of this TCR beta chain was carried out in a study of OX40 agonist ivuxolimab in advanced cancers. Whole-study context: Among those enrolled, mean age was about 58 years (range about 23 to 90) and approximately 80% were male.

General study findings and limits: Low normalized T-cell clonal expansion was also seen in some nonresponders. CD8+ T cells were the subset that, on average, had more expanded clones than CD4+.

With baseline, cycle 4 day 1, and cycle 7 day 1 as timepoints, blood was sampled. The germline V gene encodes CDR1 SGHNT and CDR2 YYREEE (reference sequence). The V and J ends lost 0 bases and 4 bases respectively, with 10 bases between them. The CDR3 totals 14 residues. Worth noting for this clone: The antigen is not known.

The repertoire was sequenced with immunoSEQ multiplex PCR; TCRdb's copy has only in-frame clones and lacks some. This table holds approximately 51,000 clones, about 80% found once. The clonotype was recovered from an adult with an advanced solid tumor such as melanoma, head and neck, liver or kidney cancer. V gene TRBV5-4 combines with J gene TRBJ1-2; perhaps TRBD1 as D (6 bases). This specimen consisted of CD4+ or CD8+ T cells sorted from blood, obtained in a trial of the OX40 agonist ivuxolimab. This chain's CDR3 is CASSLDRAGYGYTF. The CDR3 region has the DNA TGTGCCAGCAGCTTGGACAGGGCGGGCTATGGCTACACCTTC.